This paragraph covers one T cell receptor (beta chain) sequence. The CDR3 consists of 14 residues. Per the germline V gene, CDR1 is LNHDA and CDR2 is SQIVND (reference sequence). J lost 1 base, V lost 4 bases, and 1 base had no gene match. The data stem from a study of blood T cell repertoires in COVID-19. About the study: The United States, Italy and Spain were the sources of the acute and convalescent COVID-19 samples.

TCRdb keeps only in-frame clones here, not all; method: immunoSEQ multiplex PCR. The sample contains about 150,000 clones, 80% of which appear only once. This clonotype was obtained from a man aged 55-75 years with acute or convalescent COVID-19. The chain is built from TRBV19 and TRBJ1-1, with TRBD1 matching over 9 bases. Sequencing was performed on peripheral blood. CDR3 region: CASSRGQGNTEAFF. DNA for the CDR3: TGTGCCAGTAGTAGGGGACAGGGGAACACTGAAGCTTTCTTT.